Each of the 19 T cell receptor beta chains below was sequenced from the same sample in a study of post-analysis software for immune sequencing data. Points from the study as a whole: TRBV5-6, TRBV5-1 and TRBV20-1 were among roughly 5 TRBV segments more frequent in patients than controls.

Unique molecular identifiers featured in each of the TCR beta cDNA libraries. TCRdb re-analysed the PCR reads in MiXCR, keeping a single row per CDR3 protein. The sample holds approximately 630,000 distinct CDR3 sequences; about 60% are singletons and the top ten take about 11%. Antigens for these TCRs are unknown. Specimen: blood. Receptor source: a girl aged 2 to 10 with multiple sclerosis.

The chain is built from TRBV5-1 and TRBJ2-3; D not resolved. Germline values: CDR1 SGHRS, CDR2 YFSETQ. Between the trimmed V and J ends, which lost 0 bases and 9 bases, there was a span of 11 bases. CDR3 length equals 13 residues. The CDR3 here is CASSLESPGTQYF. CDR3 in DNA: TGCGCCAGCAGCTTGGAGTCTCCCGGGACGCAGTATTTT.

This clonotype was detected only a few times. The rearrangement links TRBV7-2 to TRBJ1-1, with 8 bases fitting TRBD1. The CDR3 runs 14 residues. Trimming took 7 bases from V and 7 from J; bases not matched to a gene: 11. Germline CDR1 SGHTA, CDR2 FQGNSA. In DNA, the CDR3 is TGTGCCAGCAATAGATGGACAGGGCAAGATGAAGCTTTCTTT. Translated, it gives CASNRWTGQDEAFF.

The chain combines TRBV12-3 or TRBV12-4 with TRBJ2-1, with TRBD1 matching 7 bases. The CDR3 totals 13 residues. V gave up 3 bases and J gave up 10 bases; unmatched junction bases: 6. The CDR3 region is CASSLRGQGEQFF. The DNA of the CDR3 is TGTGCCAGCAGTTTGAGGGGGCAGGGCGAGCAGTTCTTC.

The V gene is TRBV27, the J gene TRBJ1-2; D possibly corresponds to TRBD1 (5 bases). The germline CDR1 and CDR2 sequences are MNHEY and SMNVEV (reference sequence). V was shortened by 6 bases and J by 4 bases, with 12 bases between the two germline ends. The CDR3 contains 13 residues. The CDR3, as DNA: TGTGCCAGCAGCCGAGGCGGGGGCTATGGCTACACCTTC. It is translated as CASSRGGGYGYTF.

This clonotype appeared a few times. The chain employs TRBV20-1 and TRBJ2-3, with TRBD2 matching over 10 bases. The germline gives CDR1 DFQATT, CDR2 SNEGSKA (reference sequence). V lost 5 bases, J lost 4 bases, and 12 bases stayed unmatched. The CDR3 has 16 amino acids. The CDR3 loop is CSAYLTSGASPDTQYF. For the CDR3, the DNA is TGCAGTGCTTACTTAACTAGCGGGGCTTCCCCAGATACGCAGTATTTT.

This clonotype was counted only a few times. The V gene is TRBV11-2, the J gene TRBJ2-5, with TRBD2 matching over 7 bases. From germline, CDR1 is SGHAT and CDR2 FQNNGV. J gave up 1 base and V 2 bases, and 1 base lay outside the gene matches. This CDR3 contains 14 residues. CDR3 in DNA: TGTGCCAGCAGCTTAAGCGGGATCCAAGAGACCCAGTACTTC. Its protein product is CASSLSGIQETQYF.

V usage is TRBV12-3 or TRBV12-4 and J usage is TRBJ2-3; D perhaps matches TRBD1 (5 bases). V lost 2 bases and J lost 2, with 14 bases in between. The CDR3 is made up of 16 amino acids. The CDR3 sequence: CASSLTREKTTDTQYF. The CDR3 DNA reads as TGTGCCAGCAGTTTAACCAGGGAAAAGACCACAGATACGCAGTATTTT.

The chain recombines TRBV9 with TRBJ2-3; D unresolved. Germline V gives CDR1 SGDLS, CDR2 YYNGEE. CDR3 length: 13 residues. V lost 1 base and J lost 5, with 8 bases in between. The DNA for the CDR3 is TGTGCCAGCAGCGTACAGGAAGGAGATACGCAGTATTTT. It yields the protein CASSVQEGDTQYF.

Concerning this clonotype itself: The junction departs from germline at one end; a sequencing error may be responsible. The CDR3 DNA reads TGCAGTGCTAGAGAGGCTAGCGGGTTCTCCTACGATGAGCAGTTCTTC. Translated: CSAREASGFSYDEQFF. The chain joins TRBV20-1 to TRBJ2-1; 8 bases align to TRBD2. The CDR3 has 16 amino acids. Germline assignment: CDR1 DFQATT and CDR2 SNEGSKA (reference sequence).

This sequence joins TRBV12-3 or TRBV12-4 and TRBJ2-1, with 13 nucleotides matching TRBD2. The ends lost 6 bases at V and 6 bases at J; junction bases unmatched: 5. CDR3 length: 15 amino acids. CDR3: CASSAGLAGTNEQFF. For the CDR3, the DNA is TGTGCCAGCAGCGCGGGACTAGCGGGGACCAATGAGCAGTTCTTC.

The gene calls are TRBV20-1 and TRBJ2-3, with 13 bases that match TRBD2. The CDR3 is made up of 16 amino acids. Germline values: CDR1 DFQATT, CDR2 SNEGSKA (reference sequence). CDR3 DNA sequence: TGCAGCGGAACTAGCGGGGGGGGCACTTCCACAGATACGCAGTATTTT. This encodes CSGTSGGGTSTDTQYF.

This clonotype was seen a handful of times. V usage is TRBV5-8 and J usage is TRBJ1-5; 7 bases align to TRBD1. The CDR3 loop spans 13 amino acids. The ends lost 4 bases at V and 7 bases at J; junction bases unmatched: 5. The germline gives CDR1 SGHTS, CDR2 YDEGEE. The CDR3 protein is CASSRTGEQPQHF. CDR3 coding DNA: TGTGCCAGCAGCCGCACAGGGGAGCAGCCCCAGCATTTT.

This clonotype was seen more than once but under ten times. The chain links TRBV12-3 or TRBV12-4 to TRBJ1-3; 8 bases are shared with TRBD1. The CDR3 covers 16 residues. Unmatched junction bases numbered 17, after V lost 3 bases and J lost 13 bases. CDR3: CASSFIVGQVPHRIYF. The CDR3 DNA sequence: TGTGCCAGCAGTTTTATCGTGGGACAGGTCCCCCACAGGATATATTTT.

This clonotype was seen a few times. J is TRBJ2-7 and V is TRBV6-1, with 7 bases fitting TRBD1. CDR1 is MNHNS and CDR2 is SASEGT in the germline V gene. This CDR3 contains 16 residues. Unmatched junction bases numbered 8, after V lost 3 bases and J lost 0 bases. The CDR3: CASSEEGGGSSYEQYF. The CDR3 DNA follows: TGTGCCAGCAGTGAGGAAGGGGGCGGCAGCTCCTACGAGCAGTACTTC.

This sequence joins TRBV25-1 and TRBJ1-2; D perhaps matches TRBD1 (5 bases). CDR3 length equals 15 residues. Germline lookup yields CDR1 MGHDK and CDR2 SYGVNS. Trimming took 3 bases from V and 5 from J, leaving 16 bases between them. CDR3 bases: TGTGCCAGCAGTGAGAGCCGGGGGACGGATTATGGCTACACCTTC. It specifies CASSESRGTDYGYTF.

V is TRBV24-1 and J is TRBJ2-1, with no clear D. Germline lookup yields CDR1 KGHDR and CDR2 SFDVKD. V gave up 3 bases and J gave up 10 bases, with 9 bases separating them. CDR3 length: 12 amino acids. The CDR3: CATSDQAQEQFF. The CDR3 DNA reads as TGTGCCACCAGTGATCAGGCCCAGGAGCAGTTCTTC.

The table lists this clonotype with a few counts. The J gene is TRBJ2-1, the V gene TRBV4-1; perhaps TRBD1 as D (8 bases). This CDR3 comprises 14 residues. Germline V gene sequence: CDR1 MGHRA, CDR2 YSYEKL. The V gene lost 0 bases and the J gene lost 8 bases, with 11 bases spanning the gap. CDR3 sequence reads: CASSQEQGGDEQFF. The CDR3 DNA is TGCGCCAGCAGCCAAGAACAGGGGGGGGATGAGCAGTTCTTC.

V gene TRBV14 combines with J gene TRBJ2-1; 12 positions match TRBD2. This CDR3 region has 16 residues. The trim removed 5 bases at V and 7 bases at J, leaving 9 bases unmatched. CDR1 and CDR2 from the germline V gene are SGHDN and FVKESK. CDR3 residues: CASSATGTSGLNEQFF. CDR3 nucleotides: TGTGCCAGCAGCGCAACTGGGACTAGCGGGCTAAATGAGCAGTTCTTC. The entire variable domain, with the rest obtained from reference TRBV14 and TRBJ2-1, is as follows: EAGVTQFPSHSVIEKGQTVTLRCDPISGHDNLYWYRRVMGKEIKFLLHFVKESKQDESGMPNNRFLAERTGGTYSTLKVQPAELEDSGVYFCASSATGTSGLNEQFFGPGTRLTVL.

The chain has TRBV12-3 or TRBV12-4 and TRBJ2-1; D uncertain. Trimming removed 8 bases from V and 9 bases from J, with 14 bases in between. The CDR3 loop spans 12 amino acids. The CDR3 spells CASRTSVSEQFF. The CDR3 region has the DNA TGTGCCAGCCGCACGTCAGTCAGTGAGCAGTTCTTC.